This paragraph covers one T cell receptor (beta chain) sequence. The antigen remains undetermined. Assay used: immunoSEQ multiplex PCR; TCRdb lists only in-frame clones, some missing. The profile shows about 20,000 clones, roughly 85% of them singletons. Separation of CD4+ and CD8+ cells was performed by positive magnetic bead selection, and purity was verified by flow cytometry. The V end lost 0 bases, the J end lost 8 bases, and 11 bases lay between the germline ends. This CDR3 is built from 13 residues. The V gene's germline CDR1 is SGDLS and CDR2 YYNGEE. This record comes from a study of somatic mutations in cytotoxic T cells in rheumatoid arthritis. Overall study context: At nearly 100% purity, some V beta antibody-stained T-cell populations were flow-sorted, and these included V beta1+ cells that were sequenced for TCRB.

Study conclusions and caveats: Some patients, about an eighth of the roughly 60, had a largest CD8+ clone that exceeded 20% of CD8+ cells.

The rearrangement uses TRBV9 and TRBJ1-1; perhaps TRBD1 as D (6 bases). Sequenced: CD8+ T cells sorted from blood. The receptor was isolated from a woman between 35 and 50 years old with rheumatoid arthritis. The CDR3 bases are TGTGCCAGCAGCGTAGTTTCGACAGGAGAAGCTTTCTTT. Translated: CASSVVSTGEAFF.